Below, 18 T cell receptor beta chains from the same sample are listed, as sequenced in a study of shared clonotypes between healthy human individuals (dated by TCRdb to the early 2020s). The library came from the immunoSEQ multiplex PCR assay. TCRdb limited this immuneACCESS table to in-frame rearrangements with V and J called. A share of clones is missing; checked studies link under half to unresolved V genes, and the rest is unexplained. For this sample there are over 2 million clones; 85% to 95% appear just once. The ten largest clones represent more than 0.35% of the sample. Input material: naive CD4+ T cells from PBMCs. What the cell subset or site label conveys for this sample: CD45RA+ positively selected. The source is a young man in good health. Some clones in this sample may be carry-over from other donors' samples.

The V and J genes are TRBV5-1 and TRBJ2-3; TRBD2 agrees at 12 bases. V lost 4 bases, J lost 2 bases, and 5 bases stayed unmatched. Germline CDR1 SGHRS, CDR2 YFSETQ. The CDR3 runs to 16 residues. DNA of the CDR3: TGCGCCAGCAGCACCGGGACTAGCGGGCCCACAGATACGCAGTATTTT. Translating it yields CASSTGTSGPTDTQYF.

The chain employs TRBV6-5 and TRBJ1-4; D perhaps matches TRBD1 (6 bases). Germline values: CDR1 MNHEY, CDR2 SVGAGI. This CDR3 has 16 amino acids. Trimming removed 4 bases from V and 3 bases from J, with 15 bases in between. CDR3 residues: CASSWGRGTSNEKLFF. In DNA, the CDR3 is TGTGCCAGCAGTTGGGGCAGGGGAACGTCTAATGAAAAACTGTTTTTT.

The V and J genes are TRBV6-1 and TRBJ1-1; no firm D call. The length of the CDR3 is 11 residues. Germline assignment: CDR1 MNHNS and CDR2 SASEGT. V was pared by 10 bases and J by 0 bases, with 6 bases between. The CDR3 DNA reads TGTGCCACGCAGATGAACACTGAAGCTTTCTTT. This gives the protein CATQMNTEAFF.

Comments on this clone: At the DNA level, this CDR3 is encoded by other sequences in the same sample as well. V gene TRBV6-1 combines with J gene TRBJ1-5; D may be TRBD1 (5 bases). Germline V gene data show CDR1 as MNHNS and CDR2 as SASEGT. V was pared by 2 bases and J by 0 bases, with 8 bases between. CDR3 length equals 15 residues. CDR3 DNA sequence: TGTGCCAGCAGTGAACGGGGCTATAGCAATCAGCCCCAGCATTTT. Translating gives CASSERGYSNQPQHF.

The chain combines TRBV15 with TRBJ2-1, with TRBD2 matching over 7 bases. This CDR3 spans 13 amino acids. With 1 base clipped from V and 9 bases from J, the junction kept 3 bases outside the gene matches. Germline CDR1 reads LNHNV; CDR2 reads YYDKDF (reference sequence). The CDR3 nucleotides are TGTGCCACCAGCAGAGCGCGGGAGTTTGAGCAGTTCTTC. Its translation is CATSRAREFEQFF.

This clone turned up a few times. The chain recombines TRBV2 with TRBJ1-3, with TRBD1 as a possible D gene (5 bases). Trimming removed 3 bases from V and 3 bases from J, with 18 bases in between. CDR3 size: 17 residues. The germline gives CDR1 SNHLY, CDR2 FYNNEI. The CDR3 DNA sequence: TGTGCCAGCAGTGAGGCTTTGTGGCAGGGTCTTGGAAACACCATATATTTT. This sequence encodes CASSEALWQGLGNTIYF.

The V call is TRBV7-9, the J call TRBJ1-5; D gene unclear. With 1 base removed from V and 4 bases from J, the gap between germline ends came to 8 bases. CDR1 is SEHNR, CDR2 FQNEAQ, per germline (reference sequence). This CDR3 has 14 residues. For the CDR3, the DNA is TGTGCCAGCAGCTTAGAGGCAGATAATCAGCCCCAGCATTTT. Translating it yields CASSLEADNQPQHF.

V usage is TRBV11-3 and J usage is TRBJ2-3; TRBD2 matches 8 bases. With V trimmed by 5 bases and J by 4 bases, 11 bases remained unmatched. The CDR3 is made up of 16 amino acids. Germline CDR1 and CDR2: SGHNT and YENEEA. The CDR3 DNA follows: TGTGCCAGCAGCCGTGGACTAGCATCTTACTCAGATACGCAGTATTTT. Translated, it gives CASSRGLASYSDTQYF.

This sequence joins TRBV30 and TRBJ1-5, with TRBD1 as a possible D gene (5 bases). Trimming removed 1 base at V and 3 bases at J, with 10 bases between. This CDR3 has 14 amino acids. Germline V gene sequence: CDR1 GTSNPN, CDR2 SVGIG (reference sequence). CDR3 nucleotide sequence: TGTGCCTGGAGTGGCCGGGGCCTCAATCAGCCCCAGCATTTT. Translated: CAWSGRGLNQPQHF.

Here the CDR3 reads CASSQIGMWGAHSGNTIYF. The CDR3 bases are TGTGCCAGCAGCCAAATTGGGATGTGGGGGGCCCACTCTGGAAACACCATATATTTT. The rearrangement links TRBV14 to TRBJ1-3, with a possible D match to TRBD1 (6 bases). Germline V gene lookup returns CDR1 SGHDN and CDR2 FVKESK. Trimming took off 2 bases at V and 0 bases at J, with 20 bases between the two ends. The CDR3 covers 19 residues. Full variable domain (rest looked up from reference TRBV14 and TRBJ1-3): EAGVTQFPSHSVIEKGQTVTLRCDPISGHDNLYWYRRVMGKEIKFLLHFVKESKQDESGMPNNRFLAERTGGTYSTLKVQPAELEDSGVYFCASSQIGMWGAHSGNTIYFGEGSWLTVV.

This chain links TRBV9 with TRBJ2-5, with TRBD2 matching over 7 bases. CDR3 length: 15 amino acids. Germline V gene lookup returns CDR1 SGDLS and CDR2 YYNGEE. V shed 0 bases, J shed 7 bases, and the junction held 9 bases outside the gene matches. The CDR3 loop reads CASSVGASGSWTQYF. The DNA for the CDR3 is TGTGCCAGCAGCGTAGGTGCTAGCGGCTCATGGACCCAGTACTTC.

The chain employs TRBV7-9 and TRBJ2-5; the match to TRBD1 covers 9 bases. V lost 1 base and J lost 4; bases outside the gene matches: 7. This CDR3 has 16 amino acids. In germline, CDR1 is SEHNR, CDR2 FQNEAQ (reference sequence). The CDR3 DNA is TGTGCCAGCAGCTTAGGGGACAGGGCGAGTTTAGAGACCCAGTACTTC. This sequence encodes CASSLGDRASLETQYF.

The chain employs TRBV28 and TRBJ2-7; D possibly corresponds to TRBD1 (6 bases). Germline CDR1 MDHEN, CDR2 SYDVKM. There are 16 residues in the CDR3. Trimming took off 7 bases at V and 7 bases at J, with 26 bases between the two ends. In nucleotides, the CDR3 is TGTGCCAGCATCCCAGCCCGCGGACAGACTCTGGGGGAGCAGTACTTC. Its translation: CASIPARGQTLGEQYF.

The chain uses TRBV5-4 and TRBJ1-1; D call uncertain. The germline gives CDR1 SGHNT, CDR2 YYREEE (reference sequence). CDR3 length equals 15 residues. The germline V and J ends were trimmed by 4 bases and 0 bases, with 13 bases remaining between them. The CDR3 reads CASSGYLIMNTEAFF. The CDR3 coding sequence is TGTGCCAGCAGCGGATATCTTATCATGAACACTGAAGCTTTCTTT.

The rearrangement joins TRBV5-6 to TRBJ2-1, with a tentative D call TRBD2 (7 bases). The CDR3 runs to 13 residues. Per the germline V gene, CDR1 is SGHDT and CDR2 is YYEEEE. The ends were cut back, 4 bases at V and 9 bases at J, with 14 bases in the middle. The CDR3 spells CASSTSGGTEQFF. The CDR3 DNA reads TGTGCCAGCAGCACCTCGGGGGGCACTGAGCAGTTCTTC.

V is TRBV29-1 and J is TRBJ2-7; D uncertain. The CDR3 spans 13 residues. Germline V gene sequence: CDR1 SQVTM, CDR2 ANQGSEA. Between the trimmed V and J ends, which lost 4 bases and 4 bases, there was a span of 14 bases. CDR3 bases: TGCAGCGTTGTAGTTCGTTCTGATTACGAGCAGTACTTC. This codes for CSVVVRSDYEQYF.

In its sample, this clone was seen once. This chain joins TRBV11-1 and TRBJ2-1; 8 positions match TRBD2. Germline V CDR1 and CDR2: SGHAT, FQDESV (reference sequence). The V segment lost 5 bases and the J segment 4 bases; nucleotides outside the gene matches: 7. This CDR3 spans 15 amino acids. CDR3 sequence: CASSPGTRRYNEQFF. The CDR3 DNA reads as TGTGCCAGCAGCCCAGGGACTAGGCGGTACAATGAGCAGTTCTTC.

The J gene is TRBJ1-1, the V gene TRBV6-5; 7 nucleotides line up with TRBD1. The germline V gene has CDR1 MNHEY and CDR2 SVGAGI. With V trimmed by 10 bases and J by 6 bases, 8 bases remained unmatched. This CDR3 comprises 12 residues. The CDR3 nucleotides read TGTGCCACCGAGACAGGGAAGGCTGAAGCTTTCTTT. Protein product: CATETGKAEAFF.